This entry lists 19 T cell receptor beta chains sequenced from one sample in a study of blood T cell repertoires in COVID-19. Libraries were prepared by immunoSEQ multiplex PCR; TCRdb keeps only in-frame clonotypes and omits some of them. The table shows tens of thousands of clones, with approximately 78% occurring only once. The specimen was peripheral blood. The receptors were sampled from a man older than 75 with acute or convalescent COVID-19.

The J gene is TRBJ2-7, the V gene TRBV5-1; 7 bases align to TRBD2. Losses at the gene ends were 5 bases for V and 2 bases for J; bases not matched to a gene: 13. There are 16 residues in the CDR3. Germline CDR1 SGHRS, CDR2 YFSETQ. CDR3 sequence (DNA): TGCGCCAGCAGTGGCGGGAGAGGGCGTGTACCCTACGAGCAGTACTTC. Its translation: CASSGGRGRVPYEQYF.

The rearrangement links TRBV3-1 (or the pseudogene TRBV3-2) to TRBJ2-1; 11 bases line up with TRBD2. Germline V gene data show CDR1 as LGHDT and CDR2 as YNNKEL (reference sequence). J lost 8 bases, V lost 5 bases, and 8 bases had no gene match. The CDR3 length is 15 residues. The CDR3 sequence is CASSTTSGGMDEQFF. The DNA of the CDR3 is TGTGCCAGCAGCACCACTAGCGGGGGTATGGATGAGCAGTTCTTC.

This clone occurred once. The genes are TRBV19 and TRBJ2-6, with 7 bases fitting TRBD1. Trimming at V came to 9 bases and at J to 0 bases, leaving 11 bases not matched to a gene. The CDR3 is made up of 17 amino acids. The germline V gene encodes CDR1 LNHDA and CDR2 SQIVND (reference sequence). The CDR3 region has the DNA TGTGCCAGCGGGGACCGGGACAGAGGCTCTGGGGCCAACGTCCTGACTTTC. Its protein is CASGDRDRGSGANVLTF.

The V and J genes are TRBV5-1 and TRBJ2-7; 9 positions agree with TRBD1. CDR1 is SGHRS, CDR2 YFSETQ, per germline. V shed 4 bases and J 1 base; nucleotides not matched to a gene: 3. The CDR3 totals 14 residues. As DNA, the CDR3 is TGCGCCAGCAGCCCCGGGACAGGGTCCTACGAGCAGTACTTC. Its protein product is CASSPGTGSYEQYF.

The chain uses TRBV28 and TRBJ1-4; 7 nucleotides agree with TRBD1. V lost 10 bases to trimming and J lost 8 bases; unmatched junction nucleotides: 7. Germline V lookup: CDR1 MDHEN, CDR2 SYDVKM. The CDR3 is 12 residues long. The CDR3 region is CATGTADEKLFF. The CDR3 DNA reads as TGTGCCACGGGGACAGCAGACGAAAAACTGTTTTTT.

CDR3 bases: TGTGCCAGCTCACCGGGGACCGCGGGGGAGGAAAAACTGTTTTTT. Amino acid sequence: CASSPGTAGEEKLFF. The chain joins TRBV18 to TRBJ1-4; perhaps TRBD1 as D (5 bases). V was cut by 3 bases and J by 8 bases, with 16 bases left in between. Germline CDR1 KGHSH, CDR2 LQKENI. CDR3 length: 15 amino acids.

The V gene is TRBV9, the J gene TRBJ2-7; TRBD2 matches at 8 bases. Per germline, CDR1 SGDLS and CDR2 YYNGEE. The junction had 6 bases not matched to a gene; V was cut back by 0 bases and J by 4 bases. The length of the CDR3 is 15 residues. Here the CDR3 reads CASSVEGSGTYEQYF. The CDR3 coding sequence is TGTGCCAGCAGCGTAGAAGGTAGCGGGACATACGAGCAGTACTTC.

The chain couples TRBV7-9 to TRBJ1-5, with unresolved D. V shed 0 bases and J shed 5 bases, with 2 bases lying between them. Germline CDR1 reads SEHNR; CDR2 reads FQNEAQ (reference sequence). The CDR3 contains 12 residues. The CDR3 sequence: CASSLADQPQHF. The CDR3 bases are TGTGCCAGCAGCTTAGCCGATCAGCCCCAGCATTTT.

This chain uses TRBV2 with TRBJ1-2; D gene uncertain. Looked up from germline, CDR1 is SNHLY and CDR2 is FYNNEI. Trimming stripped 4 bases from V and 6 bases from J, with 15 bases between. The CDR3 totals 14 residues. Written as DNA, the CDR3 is TGTGCCAGCAGTGGAAGGAGGTCCCAAGATGGCTACACCTTC. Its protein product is CASSGRRSQDGYTF.

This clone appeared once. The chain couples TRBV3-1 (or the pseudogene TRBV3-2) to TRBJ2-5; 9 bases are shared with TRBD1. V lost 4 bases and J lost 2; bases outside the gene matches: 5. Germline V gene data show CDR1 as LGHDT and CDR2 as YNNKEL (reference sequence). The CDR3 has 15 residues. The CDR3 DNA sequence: TGTGCCAGCAGCCTGGGGACAGGGAAACAAGAGACCCAGTACTTC. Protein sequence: CASSLGTGKQETQYF.

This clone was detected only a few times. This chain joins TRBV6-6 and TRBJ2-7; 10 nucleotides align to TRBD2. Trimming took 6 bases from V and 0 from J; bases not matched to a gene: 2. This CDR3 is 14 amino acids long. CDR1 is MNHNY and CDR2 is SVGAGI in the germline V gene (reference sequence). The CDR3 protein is CASRLAGSSYEQYF. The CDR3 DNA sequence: TGTGCCAGCAGACTAGCGGGGAGCTCCTACGAGCAGTACTTC.

CDR3 sequence: CASSQSRAGELFF. CDR3 in DNA: TGCGCCAGCAGCCAGTCGCGGGCCGGGGAGCTGTTTTTT. V usage is TRBV4-1 and J usage is TRBJ2-2; the D gene is possibly TRBD2 (5 bases). The germline V and J ends were trimmed by 3 bases and 6 bases, with 8 bases remaining between them. The V gene's germline CDR1 is MGHRA and CDR2 YSYEKL. The CDR3 runs 13 residues.

The CDR3 bases are TGTGCCAGCAGTCAAGTAGCGGGAGGCCCTTACAATGAGCAGTTCTTC. This translates into CASSQVAGGPYNEQFF. The chain recombines TRBV27 with TRBJ2-1; 10 positions agree with TRBD2. J gave up 4 bases and V 5 bases, and 8 bases lay outside the gene matches. The V gene's germline CDR1 is MNHEY and CDR2 SMNVEV (reference sequence). This CDR3 contains 16 residues.

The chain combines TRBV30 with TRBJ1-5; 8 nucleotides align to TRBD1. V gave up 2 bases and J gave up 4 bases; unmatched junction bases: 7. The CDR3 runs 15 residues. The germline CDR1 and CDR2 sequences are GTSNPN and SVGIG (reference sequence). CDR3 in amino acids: CAWSHDRGGNQPQHF. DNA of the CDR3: TGTGCCTGGAGTCATGACAGGGGCGGAAATCAGCCCCAGCATTTT.

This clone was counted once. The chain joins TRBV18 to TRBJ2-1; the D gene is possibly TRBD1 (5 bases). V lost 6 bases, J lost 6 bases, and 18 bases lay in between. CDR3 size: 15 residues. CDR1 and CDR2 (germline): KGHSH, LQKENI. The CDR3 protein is CASSPKQKGVNEQFF. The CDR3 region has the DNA TGTGCCAGCTCCCCAAAACAGAAAGGGGTCAATGAGCAGTTCTTC.

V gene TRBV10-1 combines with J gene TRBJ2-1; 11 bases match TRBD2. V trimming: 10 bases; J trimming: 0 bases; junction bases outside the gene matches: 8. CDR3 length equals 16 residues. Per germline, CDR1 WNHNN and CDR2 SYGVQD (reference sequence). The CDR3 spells CANLATSGNSYNEQFF. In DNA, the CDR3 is TGCGCCAACCTCGCGACTAGCGGGAACTCCTACAATGAGCAGTTCTTC.

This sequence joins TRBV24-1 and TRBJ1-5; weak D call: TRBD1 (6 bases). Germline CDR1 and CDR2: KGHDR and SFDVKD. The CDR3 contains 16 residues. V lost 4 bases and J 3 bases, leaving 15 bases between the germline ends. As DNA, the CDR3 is TGTGCCACCAGTGAGGCCGGCAGGGGTGACAATCAGCCCCAGCATTTT. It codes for CATSEAGRGDNQPQHF.

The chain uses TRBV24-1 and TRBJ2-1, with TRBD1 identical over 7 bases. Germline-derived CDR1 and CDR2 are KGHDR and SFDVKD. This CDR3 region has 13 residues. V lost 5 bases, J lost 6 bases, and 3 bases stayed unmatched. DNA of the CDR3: TGTGCCACCAGTGGCGCAGGGGGCAATGAGCAGTTCTTC. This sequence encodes CATSGAGGNEQFF.

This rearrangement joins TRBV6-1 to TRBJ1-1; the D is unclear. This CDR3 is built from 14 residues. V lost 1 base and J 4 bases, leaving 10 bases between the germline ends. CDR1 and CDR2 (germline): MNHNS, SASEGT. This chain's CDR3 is CASSEGRGGTEAFF. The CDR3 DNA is TGTGCCAGCAGTGAAGGTCGGGGTGGCACTGAAGCTTTCTTT.